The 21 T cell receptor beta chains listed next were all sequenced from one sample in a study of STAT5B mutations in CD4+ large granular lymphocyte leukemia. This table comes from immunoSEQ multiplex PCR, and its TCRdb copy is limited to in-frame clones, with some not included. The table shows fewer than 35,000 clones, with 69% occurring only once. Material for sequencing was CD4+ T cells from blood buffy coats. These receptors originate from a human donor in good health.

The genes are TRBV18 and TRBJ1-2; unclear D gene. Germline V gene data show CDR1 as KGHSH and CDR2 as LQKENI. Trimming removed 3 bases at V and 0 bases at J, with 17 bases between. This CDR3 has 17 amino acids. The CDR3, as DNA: TGTGCCAGCTCACCGGTAGAGGCAGTCGGAGCTAACTATGGCTACACCTTC. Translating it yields CASSPVEAVGANYGYTF. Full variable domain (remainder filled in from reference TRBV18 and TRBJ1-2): NAGVMQNPRHLVRRRGQEARLRCSPMKGHSHVYWYRQLPEEGLKFMVYLQKENIIDESGMPKERFSAEFPKEGPSILRIQQVVRGDSAAYFCASSPVEAVGANYGYTFGSGTRLTVV.

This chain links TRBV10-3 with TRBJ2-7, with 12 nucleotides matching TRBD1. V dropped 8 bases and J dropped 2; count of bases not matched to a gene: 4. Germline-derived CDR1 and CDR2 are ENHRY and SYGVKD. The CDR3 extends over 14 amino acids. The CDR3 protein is CAILGTGGPYEQYF. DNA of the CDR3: TGTGCCATCCTGGGGACAGGGGGCCCCTACGAGCAGTACTTC.

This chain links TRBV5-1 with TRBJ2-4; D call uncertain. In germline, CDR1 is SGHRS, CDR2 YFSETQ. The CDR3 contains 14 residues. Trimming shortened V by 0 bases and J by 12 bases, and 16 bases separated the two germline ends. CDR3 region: CASSLEPENSAQYF. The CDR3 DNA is TGCGCCAGCAGCTTGGAGCCGGAAAATTCTGCTCAGTACTTC.

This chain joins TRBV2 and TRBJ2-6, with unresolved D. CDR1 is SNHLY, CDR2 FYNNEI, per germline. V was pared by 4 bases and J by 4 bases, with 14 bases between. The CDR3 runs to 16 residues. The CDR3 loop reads CASSAAIYKGANVLTF. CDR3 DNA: TGTGCCAGCAGTGCCGCCATTTACAAGGGGGCCAACGTCCTGACTTTC.

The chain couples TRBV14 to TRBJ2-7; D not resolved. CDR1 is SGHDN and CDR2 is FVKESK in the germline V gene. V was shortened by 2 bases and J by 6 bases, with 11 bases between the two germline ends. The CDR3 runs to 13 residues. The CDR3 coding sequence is TGTGCCAGCAGCCAACAGGTTCGAGGCGAGCAGTACTTC. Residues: CASSQQVRGEQYF.

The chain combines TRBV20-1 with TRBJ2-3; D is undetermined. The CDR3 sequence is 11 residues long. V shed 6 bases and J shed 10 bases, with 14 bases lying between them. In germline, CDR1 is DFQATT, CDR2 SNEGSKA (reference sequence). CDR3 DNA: TGCAGTGCCCTCTTTGAAGCACCGCAGTATTTT. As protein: CSALFEAPQYF.

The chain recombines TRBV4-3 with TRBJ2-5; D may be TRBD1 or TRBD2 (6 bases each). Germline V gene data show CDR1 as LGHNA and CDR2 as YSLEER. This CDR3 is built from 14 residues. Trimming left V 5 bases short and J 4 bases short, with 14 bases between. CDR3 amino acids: CASSELGGGETQYF. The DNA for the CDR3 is TGCGCCAGCAGCGAATTAGGGGGAGGAGAGACCCAGTACTTC.

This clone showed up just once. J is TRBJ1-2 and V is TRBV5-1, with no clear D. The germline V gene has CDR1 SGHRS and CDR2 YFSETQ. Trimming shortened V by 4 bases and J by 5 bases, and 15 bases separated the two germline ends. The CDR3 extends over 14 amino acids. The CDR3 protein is CASSSPSTNYGYTF. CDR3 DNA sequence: TGCGCCAGCAGCAGCCCGTCCACAAATTATGGCTACACCTTC.

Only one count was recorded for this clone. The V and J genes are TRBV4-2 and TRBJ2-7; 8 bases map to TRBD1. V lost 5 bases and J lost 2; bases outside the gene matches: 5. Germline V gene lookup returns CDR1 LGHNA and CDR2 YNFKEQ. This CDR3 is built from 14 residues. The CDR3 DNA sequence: TGTGCCAGCAGCTATGAACAGGGGGCCTACGAGCAGTACTTC. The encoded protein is CASSYEQGAYEQYF.

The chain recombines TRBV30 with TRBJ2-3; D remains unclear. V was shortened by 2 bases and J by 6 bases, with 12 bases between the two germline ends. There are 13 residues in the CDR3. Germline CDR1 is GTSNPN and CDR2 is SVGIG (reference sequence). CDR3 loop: CAWSPDLADTQYF. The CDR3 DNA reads TGTGCCTGGAGTCCTGACTTAGCCGATACGCAGTATTTT.

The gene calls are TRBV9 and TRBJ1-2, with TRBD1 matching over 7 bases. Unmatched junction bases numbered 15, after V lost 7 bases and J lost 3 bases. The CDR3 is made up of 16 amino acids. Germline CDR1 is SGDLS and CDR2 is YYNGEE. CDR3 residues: CASRTTWTGKDYGYTF. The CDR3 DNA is TGTGCCAGCCGAACGACCTGGACAGGAAAGGACTATGGCTACACCTTC.

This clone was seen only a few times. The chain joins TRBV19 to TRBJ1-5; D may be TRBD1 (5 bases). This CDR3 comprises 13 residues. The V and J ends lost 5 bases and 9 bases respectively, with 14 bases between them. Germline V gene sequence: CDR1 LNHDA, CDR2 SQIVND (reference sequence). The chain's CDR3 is CASSPGTAGPQHF. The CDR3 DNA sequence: TGTGCCAGTAGTCCTGGGACCGCCGGGCCCCAGCATTTT.

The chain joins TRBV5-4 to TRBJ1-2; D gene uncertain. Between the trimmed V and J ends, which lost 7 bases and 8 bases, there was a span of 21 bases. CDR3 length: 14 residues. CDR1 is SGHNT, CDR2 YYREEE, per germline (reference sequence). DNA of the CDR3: TGTGCCAGCTCCTTGGAACCGTCACTATACGGCTACACCTTC. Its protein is CASSLEPSLYGYTF. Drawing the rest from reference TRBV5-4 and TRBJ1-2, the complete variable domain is ETGVTQSPTHLIKTRGQQVTLRCSSQSGHNTVSWYQQALGQGPQFIFQYYREEENGRGNFPPRFSGLQFPNYSSELNVNALELDDSALYLCASSLEPSLYGYTFGSGTRLTVV.

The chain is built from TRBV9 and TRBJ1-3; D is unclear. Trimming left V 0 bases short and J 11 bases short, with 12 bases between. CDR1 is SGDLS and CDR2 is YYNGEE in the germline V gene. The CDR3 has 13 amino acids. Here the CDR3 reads CASSVEAASAIYF. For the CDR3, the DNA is TGTGCCAGCAGCGTAGAAGCAGCGAGCGCCATATATTTT.

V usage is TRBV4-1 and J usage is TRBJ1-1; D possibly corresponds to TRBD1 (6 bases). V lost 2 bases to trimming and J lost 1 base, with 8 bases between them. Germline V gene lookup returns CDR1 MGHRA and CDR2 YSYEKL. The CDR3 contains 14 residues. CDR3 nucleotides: TGCGCCAGCAGCCAACAGGGGCGGAACACTGAAGCTTTCTTT. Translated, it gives CASSQQGRNTEAFF.

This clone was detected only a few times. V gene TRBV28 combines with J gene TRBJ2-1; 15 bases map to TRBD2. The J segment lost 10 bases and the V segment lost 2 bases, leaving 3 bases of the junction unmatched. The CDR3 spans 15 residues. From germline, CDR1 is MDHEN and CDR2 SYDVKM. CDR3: CASSLGTSGGREQFF. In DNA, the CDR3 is TGTGCCAGCAGTTTAGGGACTAGCGGGGGGCGGGAGCAGTTCTTC.

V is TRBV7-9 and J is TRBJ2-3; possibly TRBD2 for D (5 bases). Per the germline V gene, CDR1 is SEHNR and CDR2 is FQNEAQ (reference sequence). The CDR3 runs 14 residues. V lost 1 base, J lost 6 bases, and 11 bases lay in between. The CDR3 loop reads CASSLEGSADTQYF. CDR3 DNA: TGTGCCAGCAGCTTAGAAGGTAGCGCTGATACGCAGTATTTT.

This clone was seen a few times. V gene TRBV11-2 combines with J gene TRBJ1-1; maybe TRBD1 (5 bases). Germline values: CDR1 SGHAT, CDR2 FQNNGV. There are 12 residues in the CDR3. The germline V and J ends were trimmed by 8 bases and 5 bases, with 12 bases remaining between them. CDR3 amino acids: CASGPWGTEAFF. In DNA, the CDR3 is TGTGCCAGCGGGCCATGGGGGACTGAAGCTTTCTTT.

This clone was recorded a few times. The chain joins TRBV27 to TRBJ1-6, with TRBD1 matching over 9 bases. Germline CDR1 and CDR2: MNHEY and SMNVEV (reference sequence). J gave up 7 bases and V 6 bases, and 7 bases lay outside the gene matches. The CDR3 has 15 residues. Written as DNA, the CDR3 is TGTGCCAGCAGGGAGTGGGGACAGGGCAATTCACCCCTCCACTTT. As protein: CASREWGQGNSPLHF.

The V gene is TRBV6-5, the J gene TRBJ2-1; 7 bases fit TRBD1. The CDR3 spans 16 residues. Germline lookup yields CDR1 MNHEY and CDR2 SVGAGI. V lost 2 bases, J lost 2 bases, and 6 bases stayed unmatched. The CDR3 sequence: CASSYQPTGTYNEQFF. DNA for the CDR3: TGTGCCAGCAGTTACCAGCCGACAGGGACCTACAATGAGCAGTTCTTC.

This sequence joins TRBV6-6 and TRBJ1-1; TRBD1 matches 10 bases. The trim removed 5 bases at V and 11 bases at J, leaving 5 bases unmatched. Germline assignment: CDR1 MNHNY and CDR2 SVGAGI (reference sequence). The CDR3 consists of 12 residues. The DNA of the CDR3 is TGTGCCAGCAGTGGAGACAGGGGGCTGGCTTTCTTT. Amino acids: CASSGDRGLAFF.